The T cell receptor beta chain under discussion was sequenced for a study of control samples from healthy donors and cancer patients. The V segment lost 0 bases and the J segment 4 bases; nucleotides outside the gene matches: 9. The germline gives CDR1 SGHRS, CDR2 YFSETQ. The CDR3 loop spans 17 amino acids. The data were produced by immunoSEQ multiplex PCR, yet TCRdb's version contains in-frame clones alone and is incomplete. The sample consists of 150,000 to 200,000 clones, 91% of them appearing once. Sequences were obtained from blood. The chain joins TRBV5-1 to TRBJ1-2; TRBD1 matches at 10 bases. This clonotype was sampled from a woman under 40 in good health. CDR3 in DNA: TGCGCCAGCAGCTTGGCACCCTCGGACAGGGGGGGCTATGGCTACACCTTC. Protein sequence: CASSLAPSDRGGYGYTF. Filled out from reference TRBV5-1 and TRBJ1-2, the complete variable domain reads KAGVTQTPRYLIKTRGQQVTLSCSPISGHRSVSWYQQTPGQGLQFLFEYFSETQRNKGNFPGRFSGRQFSNSRSEMNVSTLELGDSALYLCASSLAPSDRGGYGYTFGSGTRLTVV.